The rows below give T cell receptor beta chains drawn from one sample of a study of blood T cell repertoires in COVID-19. Method: immunoSEQ multiplex PCR; TCRdb's copy keeps in-frame clones and lacks some. The sample carries about 270,000 clones, approximately 85% recorded once. Sequencing was carried out using peripheral blood. The origin of the receptors is a woman in her seventies with acute or convalescent COVID-19. Each CDR3 is given with its conserved first and last residue. D genes are given only for firm matches. Clone size is given for some rows only: seen once, a few or many times, or a class if the clone is expanded.

clone_size: -; d_call: -; v_call: TRBV2; j_call: TRBJ1-1; cdr3_nt: TGTGCCAGCACCCGTAGGGGGGGGCCCGGGGCAAACACTGAAGCTTTCTTT; cdr3_aa: CASTRRGGPGANTEAFF
clone_size: -; d_call: TRBD1; v_call: TRBV7-2; j_call: TRBJ1-1; cdr3_nt: TGTGCCAGCAGGCCACAGAGCAGGGGGCGGGCTGAAGCTTTCTTT; cdr3_aa: CASRPQSRGRAEAFF
clone_size: -; d_call: TRBD2; v_call: TRBV2; j_call: TRBJ2-3; cdr3_nt: TGTGCCAGCAGTCGACAGCGGGGGGGCACAGATACGCAGTATTTT; cdr3_aa: CASSRQRGGTDTQYF
clone_size: once; d_call: TRBD2; v_call: TRBV2; j_call: TRBJ2-1; cdr3_nt: TGTGCCAGCAGTGAAGGGATAGGGGTAGCGGGGTCCGCTGAGCAGTTCTTC; cdr3_aa: CASSEGIGVAGSAEQFF
clone_size: few; d_call: TRBD2; v_call: TRBV2; j_call: TRBJ2-7; cdr3_nt: TGTGCCAGCAGTGCTAGCGGGGGGCCCCCCTTCAACGAGCAGTACTTC; cdr3_aa: CASSASGGPPFNEQYF
clone_size: -; d_call: -; v_call: TRBV5-1; j_call: TRBJ1-3; cdr3_nt: TGCGCCAGCAGCTGGGCGGGTGAGCGCTCTGGAAACACCATATATTTT; cdr3_aa: CASSWAGERSGNTIYF
clone_size: -; d_call: -; v_call: TRBV5-6; j_call: TRBJ1-2; cdr3_nt: TGTGCCAGCAGCTTGGGGGACCGGCGGGAGGGCTACACCTTC; cdr3_aa: CASSLGDRREGYTF
clone_size: -; d_call: -; v_call: TRBV4-2; j_call: TRBJ2-2; cdr3_nt: TGTGCCAGCAGCCAAGAGAGCTCTGATAACACCGGGGAGCTGTTTTTT; cdr3_aa: CASSQESSDNTGELFF
clone_size: -; d_call: -; v_call: TRBV15; j_call: TRBJ1-1; cdr3_nt: TGTGCCACCAGCACCATACAGGGCTACACTGAAGCTTTCTTT; cdr3_aa: CATSTIQGYTEAFF
clone_size: -; d_call: TRBD2; v_call: TRBV3-1/TRBV3-2; j_call: TRBJ2-5; cdr3_nt: TGTGCCAGCAGTCTGAGGACTAGCGGACCCCAAGAGACCCAGTACTTC; cdr3_aa: CASSLRTSGPQETQYF
clone_size: -; d_call: -; v_call: TRBV11-2; j_call: TRBJ2-3; cdr3_nt: TGTGCCAGCAGCTTAGATTTTGCGGGCACAGATACGCAGTATTTT; cdr3_aa: CASSLDFAGTDTQYF
clone_size: -; d_call: -; v_call: TRBV22-1; j_call: TRBJ1-1; cdr3_nt: TGTCCTGGGAGCGCCCCAGGGGTAGCTGAAGCTTTCTTT; cdr3_aa: CPGSAPGVAEAFF
clone_size: -; d_call: -; v_call: TRBV12-2; j_call: TRBJ1-2; cdr3_nt: TGTGCAAGTCGCTTAGTGGGGGGTAACTATGGCTACACCTTC; cdr3_aa: CASRLVGGNYGYTF
clone_size: -; d_call: TRBD1; v_call: TRBV10-3; j_call: TRBJ1-4; cdr3_nt: TGTGCCATCTCCGGACAGGAGAATGAAAAACTGTTTTTT; cdr3_aa: CAISGQENEKLFF
clone_size: -; d_call: -; v_call: TRBV6-1; j_call: TRBJ1-1; cdr3_nt: TGTGCCAGCAGCGGGAGTCTTAGGACTGAAGCTTTCTTT; cdr3_aa: CASSGSLRTEAFF
clone_size: -; d_call: TRBD1; v_call: TRBV2; j_call: TRBJ1-2; cdr3_nt: TGTGCCAGCATCCCGAGGTCCGGGACAGGGGCTGGCTACACCTTC; cdr3_aa: CASIPRSGTGAGYTF
clone_size: -; d_call: TRBD1; v_call: TRBV9; j_call: TRBJ1-3; cdr3_nt: TGTGCCAGCAGCGTGGACAGGGGTGCTGGAAACACCATATATTTT; cdr3_aa: CASSVDRGAGNTIYF
clone_size: -; d_call: -; v_call: TRBV19; j_call: TRBJ2-7; cdr3_nt: TGTGCCAGTAGCCCCTTTAGCGTGGCCTACGAGCAGTACTTC; cdr3_aa: CASSPFSVAYEQYF